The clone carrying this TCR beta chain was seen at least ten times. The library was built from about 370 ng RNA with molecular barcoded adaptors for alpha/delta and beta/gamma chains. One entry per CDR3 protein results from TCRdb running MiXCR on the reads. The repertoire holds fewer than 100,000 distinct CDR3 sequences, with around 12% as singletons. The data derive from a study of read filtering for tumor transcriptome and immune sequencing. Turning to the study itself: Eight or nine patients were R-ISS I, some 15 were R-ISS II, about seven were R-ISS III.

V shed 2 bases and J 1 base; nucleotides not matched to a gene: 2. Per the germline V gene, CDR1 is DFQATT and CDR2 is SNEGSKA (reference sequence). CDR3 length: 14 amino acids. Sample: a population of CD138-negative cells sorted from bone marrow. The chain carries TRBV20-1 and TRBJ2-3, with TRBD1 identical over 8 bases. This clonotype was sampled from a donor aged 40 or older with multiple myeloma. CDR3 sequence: CSARPGQGTDTQYF. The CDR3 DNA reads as TGCAGTGCTAGACCGGGACAGGGCACAGATACGCAGTATTTT.